This T cell receptor beta chain was retrieved from a study of post-analysis software for immune sequencing data. Unique molecular identifiers were built into the TCR beta cDNA libraries. TCRdb recomputed calls from the PCR reads with MiXCR, one row per CDR3 protein. Counted here are 750,000 to 950,000 distinct CDR3 sequences, 46% occurring once; the ten biggest clones make up 4.9%. Deletions cut 6 bases from V and 0 bases from J, with 15 bases between. Germline V CDR1 and CDR2: SGHDT, YYEEEE. This CDR3 has 15 residues. Details on this clonotype: Its antigen is undetermined.

Study results and limitations: In patients, 4 to 6 TRBV segments were more frequent than in controls, with TRBV5-6, TRBV5-1 and TRBV20-1 among them.

The source of this sequence is a girl aged 5-17 years with multiple sclerosis. This sequence joins TRBV5-6 and TRBJ1-2; D call uncertain. Material for sequencing was blood. The CDR3 reads CASTRGGVPNYGYTF. The CDR3 nucleotides are TGTGCCAGCACCAGAGGTGGGGTCCCTAACTATGGCTACACCTTC.